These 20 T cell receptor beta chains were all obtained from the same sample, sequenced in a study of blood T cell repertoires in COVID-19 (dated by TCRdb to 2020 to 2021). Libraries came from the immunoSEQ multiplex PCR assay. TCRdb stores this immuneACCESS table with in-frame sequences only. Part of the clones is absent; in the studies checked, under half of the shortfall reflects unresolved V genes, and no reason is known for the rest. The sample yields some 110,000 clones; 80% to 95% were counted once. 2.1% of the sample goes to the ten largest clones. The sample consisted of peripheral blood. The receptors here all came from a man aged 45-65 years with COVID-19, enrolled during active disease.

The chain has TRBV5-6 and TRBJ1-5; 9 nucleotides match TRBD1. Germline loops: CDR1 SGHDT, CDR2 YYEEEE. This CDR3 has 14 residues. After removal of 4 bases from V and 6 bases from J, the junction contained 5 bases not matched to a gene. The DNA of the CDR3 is TGTGCCAGCAGCCCAGACAGGGGGTCTCAGCCCCAGCATTTT. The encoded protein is CASSPDRGSQPQHF.

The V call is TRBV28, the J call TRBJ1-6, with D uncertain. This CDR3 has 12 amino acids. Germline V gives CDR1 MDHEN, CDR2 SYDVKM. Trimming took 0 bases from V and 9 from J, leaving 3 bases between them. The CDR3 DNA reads TGTGCCAGCAGTTTATGGAGTTCACCCCTCCACTTT. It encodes CASSLWSSPLHF.

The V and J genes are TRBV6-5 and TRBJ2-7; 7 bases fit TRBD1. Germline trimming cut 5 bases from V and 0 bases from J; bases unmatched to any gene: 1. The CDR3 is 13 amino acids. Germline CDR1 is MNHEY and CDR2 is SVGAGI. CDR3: CASSNRGSYEQYF. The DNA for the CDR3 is TGTGCCAGCAGTAACAGGGGCTCCTACGAGCAGTACTTC.

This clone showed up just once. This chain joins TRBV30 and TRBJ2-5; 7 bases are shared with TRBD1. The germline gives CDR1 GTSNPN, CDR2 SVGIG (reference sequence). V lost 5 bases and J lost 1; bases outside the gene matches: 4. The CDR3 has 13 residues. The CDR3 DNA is TGTGCCTGGTTGACAGGGCGCCAAGAGACCCAGTACTTC. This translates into CAWLTGRQETQYF.

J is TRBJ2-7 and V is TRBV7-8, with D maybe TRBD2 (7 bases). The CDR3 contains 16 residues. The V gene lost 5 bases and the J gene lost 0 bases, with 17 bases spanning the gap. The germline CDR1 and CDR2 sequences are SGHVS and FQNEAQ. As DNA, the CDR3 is TGTGCCAGCAGCCCCGTGGGGGGGGCCTACTCCTACGAGCAGTACTTC. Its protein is CASSPVGGAYSYEQYF.

CDR3 amino acids: CASSPSSGIGFGEAFF. CDR3 coding DNA: TGTGCCAGCAGCCCATCATCCGGGATCGGTTTTGGTGAAGCTTTCTTT. The chain recombines TRBV4-2 with TRBJ1-1; D is uncertain. Germline loops: CDR1 LGHNA, CDR2 YNFKEQ. Trimming took 4 bases from V and 7 from J, leaving 22 bases between them. This CDR3 has 16 amino acids.

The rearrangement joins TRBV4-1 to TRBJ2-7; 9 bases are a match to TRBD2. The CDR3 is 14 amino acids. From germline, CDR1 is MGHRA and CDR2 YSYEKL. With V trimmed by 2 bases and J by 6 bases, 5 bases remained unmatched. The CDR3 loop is CASSQLSGSVEQYF. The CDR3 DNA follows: TGCGCCAGCAGCCAACTTAGCGGGAGTGTCGAGCAGTACTTC.

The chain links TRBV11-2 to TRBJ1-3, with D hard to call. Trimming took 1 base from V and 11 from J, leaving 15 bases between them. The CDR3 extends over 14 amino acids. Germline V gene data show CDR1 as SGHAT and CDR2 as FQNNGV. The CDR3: CASSLVQRTSSIYF. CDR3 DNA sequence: TGTGCCAGCAGCTTAGTACAGCGTACTAGTTCCATATATTTT. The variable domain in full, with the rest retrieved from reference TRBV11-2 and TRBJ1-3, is EAGVAQSPRYKIIEKRQSVAFWCNPISGHATLYWYQQILGQGPKLLIQFQNNGVVDDSQLPKDRFSAERLKGVDSTLKIQPAKLEDSAVYLCASSLVQRTSSIYFGEGSWLTVV.

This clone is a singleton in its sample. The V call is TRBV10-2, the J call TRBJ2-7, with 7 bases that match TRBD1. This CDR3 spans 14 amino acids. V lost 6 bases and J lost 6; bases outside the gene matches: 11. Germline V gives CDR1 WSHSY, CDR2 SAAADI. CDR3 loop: CASSSIDRDVEQYV. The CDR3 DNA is TGCGCCAGCAGCTCAATCGACAGGGATGTCGAGCAGTACGTC.

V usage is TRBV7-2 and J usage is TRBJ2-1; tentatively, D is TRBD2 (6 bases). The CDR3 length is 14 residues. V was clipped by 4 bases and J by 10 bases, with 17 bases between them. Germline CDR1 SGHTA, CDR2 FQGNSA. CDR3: CASSSSGLAREQFF. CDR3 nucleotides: TGTGCCAGCAGCTCCTCCGGCCTAGCGCGGGAGCAGTTCTTC.

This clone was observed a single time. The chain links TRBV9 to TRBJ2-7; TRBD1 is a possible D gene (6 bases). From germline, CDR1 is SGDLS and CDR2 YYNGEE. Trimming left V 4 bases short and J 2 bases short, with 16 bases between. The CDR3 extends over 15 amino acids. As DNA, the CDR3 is TGTGCCAGCAGCCCCAGTAACAGGGAAACCTACGAGCAGTACTTC. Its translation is CASSPSNRETYEQYF.

The CDR3 here is CASSRGTSYNEQFF. Here the CDR3 DNA reads TGTGCCAGTAGTAGGGGAACTAGCTACAATGAGCAGTTCTTC. The chain links TRBV19 to TRBJ2-1; a possible D gene is TRBD2 (5 bases). The V gene's germline CDR1 is LNHDA and CDR2 SQIVND (reference sequence). Trimming took 4 bases from V and 3 from J, leaving 10 bases between them. The length of the CDR3 is 14 residues.

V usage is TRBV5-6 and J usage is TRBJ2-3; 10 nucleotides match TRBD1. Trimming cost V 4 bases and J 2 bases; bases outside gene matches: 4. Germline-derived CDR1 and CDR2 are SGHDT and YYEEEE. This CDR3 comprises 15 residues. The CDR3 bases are TGTGCCAGCAGCCTGGACAGGGGGGTCACAGATACGCAGTATTTT. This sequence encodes CASSLDRGVTDTQYF. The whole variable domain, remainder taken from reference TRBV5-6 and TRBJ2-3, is DAGVTQSPTHLIKTRGQQVTLRCSPKSGHDTVSWYQQALGQGPQFIFQYYEEEERQRGNFPDRFSGHQFPNYSSELNVNALLLGDSALYLCASSLDRGVTDTQYFGPGTRLTVL.

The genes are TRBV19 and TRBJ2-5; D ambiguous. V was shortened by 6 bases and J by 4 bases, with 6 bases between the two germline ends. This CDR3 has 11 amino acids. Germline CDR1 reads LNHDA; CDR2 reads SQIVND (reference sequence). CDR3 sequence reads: CASRAGETQYF. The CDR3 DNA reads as TGTGCCAGTAGAGCTGGAGAGACCCAGTACTTC.

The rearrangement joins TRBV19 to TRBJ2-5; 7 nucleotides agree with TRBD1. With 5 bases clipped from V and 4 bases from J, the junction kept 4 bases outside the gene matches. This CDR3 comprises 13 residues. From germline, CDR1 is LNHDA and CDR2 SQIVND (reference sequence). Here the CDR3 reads CASSPNRGETQYF. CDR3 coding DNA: TGTGCCAGTAGTCCAAACAGGGGAGAGACCCAGTACTTC.

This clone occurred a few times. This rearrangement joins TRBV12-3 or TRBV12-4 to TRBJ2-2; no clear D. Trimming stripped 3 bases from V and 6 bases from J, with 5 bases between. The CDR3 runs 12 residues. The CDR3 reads CASSFPAGELFF. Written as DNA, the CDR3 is TGTGCCAGCAGTTTTCCCGCCGGGGAGCTGTTTTTT.

In nucleotides, the CDR3 is TGTGCCAGCAGCCAAGAGATCGGACTAGCGGGACACACCGGGGAGCTGTTTTTT. Protein sequence: CASSQEIGLAGHTGELFF. The J gene is TRBJ2-2, the V gene TRBV14, with 12 bases identical to TRBD2. There are 18 residues in the CDR3. J was trimmed by 3 bases and V by 0 bases; bases with no gene match: 5. Germline values: CDR1 SGHDN, CDR2 FVKESK.

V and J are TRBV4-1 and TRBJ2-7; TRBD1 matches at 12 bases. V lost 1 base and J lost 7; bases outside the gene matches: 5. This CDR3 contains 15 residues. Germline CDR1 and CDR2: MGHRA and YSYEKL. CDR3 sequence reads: CASSQGDRGPREQYF. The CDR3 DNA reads TGCGCCAGCAGCCAAGGGGACAGGGGGCCTCGTGAGCAGTACTTC.

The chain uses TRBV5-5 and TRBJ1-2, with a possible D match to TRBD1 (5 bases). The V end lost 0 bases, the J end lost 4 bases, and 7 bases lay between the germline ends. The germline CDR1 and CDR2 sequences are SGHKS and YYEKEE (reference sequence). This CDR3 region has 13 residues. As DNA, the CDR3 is TGTGCCAGCAGCTTGGATGGGGCCTATGGCTACACCTTC. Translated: CASSLDGAYGYTF.

CDR3 bases: TGTGCCAGTAGCCTGGACAGGGTTGGTGGCTACACCTTC. Amino acid sequence: CASSLDRVGGYTF. The chain is built from TRBV19 and TRBJ1-2; 8 bases agree with TRBD1. Germline CDR1 reads LNHDA; CDR2 reads SQIVND (reference sequence). This CDR3 region has 13 residues. V lost 6 bases to trimming and J lost 7 bases; unmatched junction nucleotides: 7.